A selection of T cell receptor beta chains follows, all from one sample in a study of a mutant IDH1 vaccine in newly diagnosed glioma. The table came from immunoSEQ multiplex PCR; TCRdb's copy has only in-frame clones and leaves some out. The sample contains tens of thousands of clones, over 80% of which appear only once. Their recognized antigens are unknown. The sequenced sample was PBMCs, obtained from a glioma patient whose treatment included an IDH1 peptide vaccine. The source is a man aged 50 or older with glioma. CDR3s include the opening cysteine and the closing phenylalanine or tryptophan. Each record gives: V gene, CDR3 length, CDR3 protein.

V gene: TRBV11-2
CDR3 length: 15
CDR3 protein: CASSLLGAGTDTQYF

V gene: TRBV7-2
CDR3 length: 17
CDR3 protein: CASSLGPGTGTYNEQFF

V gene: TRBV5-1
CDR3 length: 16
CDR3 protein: CASSPNGREGRDTQYF

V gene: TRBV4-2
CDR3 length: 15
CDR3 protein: CASSQEAGPSHEQFF

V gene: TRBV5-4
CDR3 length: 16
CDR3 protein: CASSSGTDILNEKLFF

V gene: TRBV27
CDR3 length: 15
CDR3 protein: CASSRDDRPVDEQYF

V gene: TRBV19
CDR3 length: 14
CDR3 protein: CASSTSQGAKPQHF

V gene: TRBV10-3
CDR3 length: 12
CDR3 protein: CATWTGTGEQYF

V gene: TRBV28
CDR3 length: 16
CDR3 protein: CASSFRRGGLGHEQYF

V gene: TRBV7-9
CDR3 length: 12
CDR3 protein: CASSLVWEGYTF

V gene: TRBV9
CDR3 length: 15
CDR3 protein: CASSESGDRYQPQHF

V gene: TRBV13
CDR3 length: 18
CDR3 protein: CASSIRRDRILAKNIQYF

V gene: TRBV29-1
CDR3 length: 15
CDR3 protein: CSVDPTAPGFYGYTF

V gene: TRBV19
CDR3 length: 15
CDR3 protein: CASSIGPGMNTEAFF

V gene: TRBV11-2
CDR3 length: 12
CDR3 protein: CASSFAGDTQYF

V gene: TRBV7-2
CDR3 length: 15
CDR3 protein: CASTPPGLEVGTQYF

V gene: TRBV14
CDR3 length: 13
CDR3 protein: CASSQDLRGKLFF

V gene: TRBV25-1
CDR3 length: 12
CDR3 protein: CASSGGEPSQYF

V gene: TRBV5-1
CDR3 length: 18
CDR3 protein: CASSLEGGTGLKGGEQYF

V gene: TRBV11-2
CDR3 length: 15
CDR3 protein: CASSSPDRADTEAFF

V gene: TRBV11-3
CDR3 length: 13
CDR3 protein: CASSQELNTEAFF

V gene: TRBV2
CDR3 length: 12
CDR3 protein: CASSPKWDGAFF

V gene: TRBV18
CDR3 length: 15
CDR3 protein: CASSPMGQGNEKLFF

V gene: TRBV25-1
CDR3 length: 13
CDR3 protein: CASSEYVGSTIYF

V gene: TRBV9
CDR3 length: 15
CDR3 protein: CASSVEPTGGYGYTF

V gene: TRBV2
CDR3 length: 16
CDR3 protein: CASSKNDREATDTQYF

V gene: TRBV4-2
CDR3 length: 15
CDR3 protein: CASSQPGHGRDTQYF

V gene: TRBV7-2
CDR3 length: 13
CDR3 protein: CASSQGQGNEQFF

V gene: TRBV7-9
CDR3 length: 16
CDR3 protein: CASSLGMGQENTEAFF

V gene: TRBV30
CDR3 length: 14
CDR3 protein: CAWTVAVGSYEQYF

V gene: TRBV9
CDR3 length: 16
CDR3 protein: CASSPWQDSNTGELFF

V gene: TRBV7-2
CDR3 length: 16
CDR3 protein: CASSPTNGLNTGELFF

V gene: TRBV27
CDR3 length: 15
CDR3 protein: CASRLNRLDNSPLHF

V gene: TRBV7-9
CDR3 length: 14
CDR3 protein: CASSLASGAYEQYF

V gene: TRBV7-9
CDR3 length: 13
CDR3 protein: CASSRQGRNGYTF

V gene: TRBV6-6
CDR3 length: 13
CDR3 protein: CASSPGVYNEQFF

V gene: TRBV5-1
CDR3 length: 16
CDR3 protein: CASSSDRGRLNYEQYF

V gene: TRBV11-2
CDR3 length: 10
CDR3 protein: CASSFGEQFF

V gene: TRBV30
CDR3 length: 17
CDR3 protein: CAWSSGSLAGGRETQYF